The TCR beta chain under discussion was sequenced for a study of shared clonotypes between healthy human individuals. TCRdb's copy holds only in-frame clones and misses some; the assay was immunoSEQ multiplex PCR. The data hold some 2,100,000 clones, with roughly 91% observed a single time. On this clone itself: The antigen is not known.

Terminally differentiated effector memory CD45RA+ cells were excluded by CCR7 positive selection of CD45RO-negative cells. Donors comprised healthy HIV-negative adults lacking recent acute infections or vaccinations. Among the donors, all were Caucasian adults who lived in Nashville, Tennessee. Trimming stripped 4 bases from V and 7 bases from J, with 12 bases between. This CDR3 comprises 13 residues. The V gene's germline CDR1 is SEHNR and CDR2 FQNEAQ (reference sequence). Study-wide results and caveats: Since donors were few, the genetic and exposure-history diversity represented was limited.

The sample comprised naive CD8+ T cells from PBMCs. The genes are TRBV7-9 and TRBJ2-3; TRBD2 might be the D (7 bases). This TCR came from a man between 18 and 35 years old in good health. Some clones in this sample may be carry-over from other donors' samples. The CDR3 bases are TGTGCCAGCAGCTCAGGGAGGGGGAATACGCAGTATTTT. Translating it yields CASSSGRGNTQYF.